These 7 T cell receptor beta chains were all obtained from the same sample, sequenced in a study of blood T cell repertoires in COVID-19. Some clones are missing from TCRdb's copy, which holds only in-frame ones; the method was immunoSEQ multiplex PCR. The profile covers a few hundred thousand clones, with almost 85% appearing a single time and about 15% taken by the ten largest. The source material was PBMCs or T cells enriched from blood (not recorded which). These receptors originate from a man aged 40-49 years who had recovered from COVID-19.

V gene TRBV28 combines with J gene TRBJ2-1, with unresolved D. The CDR3 contains 15 residues. V was cut by 5 bases and J by 0 bases, with 11 bases left in between. CDR1 and CDR2 (germline): MDHEN, SYDVKM. CDR3 sequence (DNA): TGTGCCAGCAGTCGACCGGGTAGCTCCTACAATGAGCAGTTCTTC. It codes for CASSRPGSSYNEQFF.

About this clone itself: This same CDR3 is encoded by further DNA sequences in the sample. CDR3 region: CASSQDRGEKLFF. The CDR3 nucleotides read TGTGCCAGCAGCCAAGATCGAGGAGAAAAACTGTTTTTT. The rearrangement uses TRBV3-1 (or the pseudogene TRBV3-2) and TRBJ1-4; no clear D gene. V was clipped by 0 bases and J by 8 bases, with 7 bases between them. This CDR3 has 13 amino acids. Looked up from germline, CDR1 is LGHDT and CDR2 is YNNKEL (reference sequence).

The CDR3 reads CASSLQLGSYNEQFF. The CDR3 DNA sequence: TGCGCCAGCAGCTTACAGTTAGGCTCCTACAATGAGCAGTTCTTC. The rearrangement links TRBV5-1 to TRBJ2-1; D is unresolved. V lost 2 bases, J lost 0 bases, and 9 bases lay in between. The CDR3 totals 15 residues. Germline CDR1 is SGHRS and CDR2 is YFSETQ.

The CDR3 sequence is CASRQAETQYF. CDR3 bases: TGTGCCAGCAGACAGGCGGAGACCCAGTACTTC. This chain joins TRBV2 and TRBJ2-5; the D gene is possibly TRBD1 (5 bases). The V end lost 6 bases, the J end lost 5 bases, and 7 bases lay between the germline ends. The CDR3 length is 11 residues. The germline V gene encodes CDR1 SNHLY and CDR2 FYNNEI. Drawing the rest from reference TRBV2 and TRBJ2-5, the complete variable domain is EPEVTQTPSHQVTQMGQEVILRCVPISNHLYFYWYRQILGQKVEFLVSFYNNEISEKSEIFDDQFSVERPDGSNFTLKIRSTKLEDSAMYFCASRQAETQYFGPGTRLLVL.

The chain couples TRBV2 to TRBJ2-5, with 12 nucleotides matching TRBD2. Germline V gene data show CDR1 as SNHLY and CDR2 as FYNNEI. Trimming at V came to 6 bases and at J to 4 bases, leaving 3 bases not matched to a gene. This CDR3 spans 14 amino acids. Here the CDR3 DNA reads TGTGCCAGCAGCGCGACTAGCGGGGGAGAGACCCAGTACTTC. Its translation: CASSATSGGETQYF.

The genes are TRBV6-5 and TRBJ1-1, with 7 nucleotides matching TRBD1. The V gene's germline CDR1 is MNHEY and CDR2 SVGAGI. The CDR3 has 15 residues. V shed 6 bases and J 2 bases; nucleotides not matched to a gene: 9. For the CDR3, the DNA is TGTGCCAGCAGCCGCCCCGGGACAGCTAACACTGAAGCTTTCTTT. The encoded protein is CASSRPGTANTEAFF.

This clone was seen just once. The CDR3 here is CASTEGPGATGELFF. The CDR3, as DNA: TGTGCCAGCACCGAAGGGCCAGGGGCCACCGGGGAGCTGTTTTTT. The V gene is TRBV6-5, the J gene TRBJ2-2; the D gene is possibly TRBD1 (6 bases). The CDR3 sequence is 15 residues long. The germline V gene has CDR1 MNHEY and CDR2 SVGAGI. V was clipped by 7 bases and J by 4 bases, with 16 bases between them.